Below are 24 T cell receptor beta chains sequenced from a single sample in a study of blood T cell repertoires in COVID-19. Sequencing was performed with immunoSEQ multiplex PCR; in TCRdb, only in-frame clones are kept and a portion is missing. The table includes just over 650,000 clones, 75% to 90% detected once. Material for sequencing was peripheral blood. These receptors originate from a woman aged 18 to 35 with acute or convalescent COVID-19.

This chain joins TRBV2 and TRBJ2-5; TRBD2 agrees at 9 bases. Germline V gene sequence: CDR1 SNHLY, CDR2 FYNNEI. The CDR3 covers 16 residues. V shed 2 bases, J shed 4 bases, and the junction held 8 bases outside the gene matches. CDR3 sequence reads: CASSESGGGAGETQYF. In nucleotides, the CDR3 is TGTGCCAGCAGTGAAAGTGGCGGGGGGGCCGGAGAGACCCAGTACTTC. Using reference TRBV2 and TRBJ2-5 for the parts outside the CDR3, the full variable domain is EPEVTQTPSHQVTQMGQEVILRCVPISNHLYFYWYRQILGQKVEFLVSFYNNEISEKSEIFDDQFSVERPDGSNFTLKIRSTKLEDSAMYFCASSESGGGAGETQYFGPGTRLLVL.

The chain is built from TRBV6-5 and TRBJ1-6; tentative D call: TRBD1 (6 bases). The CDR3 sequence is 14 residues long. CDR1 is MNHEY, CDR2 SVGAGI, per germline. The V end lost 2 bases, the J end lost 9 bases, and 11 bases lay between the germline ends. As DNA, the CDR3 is TGTGCCAGCAGTTACGGAGGGGGGGCTTCACCCCTCCACTTT. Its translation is CASSYGGGASPLHF.

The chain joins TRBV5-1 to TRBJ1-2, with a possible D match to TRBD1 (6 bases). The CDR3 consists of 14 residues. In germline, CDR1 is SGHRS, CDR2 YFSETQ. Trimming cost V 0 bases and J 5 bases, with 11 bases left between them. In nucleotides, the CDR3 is TGCGCCAGCAGCTTGGCGGGACAAGTATATGGCTACACCTTC. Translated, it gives CASSLAGQVYGYTF.

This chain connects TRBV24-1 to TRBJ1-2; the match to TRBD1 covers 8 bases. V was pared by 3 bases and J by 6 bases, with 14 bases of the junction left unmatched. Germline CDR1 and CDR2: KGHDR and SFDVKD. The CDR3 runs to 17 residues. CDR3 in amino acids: CATSDPRTGSGSNGYTF. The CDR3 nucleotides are TGTGCCACCAGTGATCCCAGGACAGGGTCAGGGAGTAATGGCTACACCTTC.

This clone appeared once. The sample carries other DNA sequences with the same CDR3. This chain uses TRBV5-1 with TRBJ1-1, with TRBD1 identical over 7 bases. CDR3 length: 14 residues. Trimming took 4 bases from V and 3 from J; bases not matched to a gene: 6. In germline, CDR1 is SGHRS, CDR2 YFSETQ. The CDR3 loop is CASSPGTGDTEAFF. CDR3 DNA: TGCGCCAGCAGCCCAGGTACAGGGGACACTGAAGCTTTCTTT.

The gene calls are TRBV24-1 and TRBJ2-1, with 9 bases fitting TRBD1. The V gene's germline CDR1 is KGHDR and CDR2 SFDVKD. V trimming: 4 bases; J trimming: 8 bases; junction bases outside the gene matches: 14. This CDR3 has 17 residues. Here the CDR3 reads CATSESGTGRRRDEQFF. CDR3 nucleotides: TGTGCCACCAGTGAGTCAGGGACAGGGCGTCGTAGGGATGAGCAGTTCTTC.

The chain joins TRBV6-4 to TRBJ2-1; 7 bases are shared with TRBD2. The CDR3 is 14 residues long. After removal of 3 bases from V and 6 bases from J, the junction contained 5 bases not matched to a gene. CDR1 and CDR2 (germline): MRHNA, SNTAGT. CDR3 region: CASSEVAGPNEQFF. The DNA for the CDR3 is TGTGCCAGCAGTGAAGTAGCGGGTCCCAATGAGCAGTTCTTC.

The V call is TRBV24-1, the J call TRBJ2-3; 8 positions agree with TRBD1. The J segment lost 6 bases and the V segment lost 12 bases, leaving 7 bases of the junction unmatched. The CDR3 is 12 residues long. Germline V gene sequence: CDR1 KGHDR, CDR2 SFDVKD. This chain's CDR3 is CAAGTGRDTQYF. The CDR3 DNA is TGTGCCGCAGGGACAGGAAGGGATACGCAGTATTTT.

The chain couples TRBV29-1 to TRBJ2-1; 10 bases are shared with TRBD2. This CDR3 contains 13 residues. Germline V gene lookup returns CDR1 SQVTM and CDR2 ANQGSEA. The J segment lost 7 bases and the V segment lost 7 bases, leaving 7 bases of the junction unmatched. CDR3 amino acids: CSGGLAAGNEQFF. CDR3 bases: TGCAGCGGAGGACTAGCGGCTGGGAATGAGCAGTTCTTC.

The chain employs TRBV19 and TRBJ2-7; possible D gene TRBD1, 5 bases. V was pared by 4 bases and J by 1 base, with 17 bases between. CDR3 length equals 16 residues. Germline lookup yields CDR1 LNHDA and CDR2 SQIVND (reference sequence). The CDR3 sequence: CASSTPFDSASYEQYF. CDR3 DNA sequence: TGTGCCAGTAGTACCCCCTTCGACAGCGCATCCTACGAGCAGTACTTC.

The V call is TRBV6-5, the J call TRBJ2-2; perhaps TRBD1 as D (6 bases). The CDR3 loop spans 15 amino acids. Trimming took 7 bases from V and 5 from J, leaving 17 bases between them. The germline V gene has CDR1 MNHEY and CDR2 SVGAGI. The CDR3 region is CASKEGGWETGELFF. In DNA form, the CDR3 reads TGTGCCAGCAAAGAAGGGGGTTGGGAGACCGGGGAGCTGTTTTTT.

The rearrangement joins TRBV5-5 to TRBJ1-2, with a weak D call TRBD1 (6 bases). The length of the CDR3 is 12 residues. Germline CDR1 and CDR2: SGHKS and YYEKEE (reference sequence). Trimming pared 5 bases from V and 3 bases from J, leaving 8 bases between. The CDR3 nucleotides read TGTGCCAGCAGTAAGGGGGACTATGGCTACACCTTC. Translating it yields CASSKGDYGYTF.

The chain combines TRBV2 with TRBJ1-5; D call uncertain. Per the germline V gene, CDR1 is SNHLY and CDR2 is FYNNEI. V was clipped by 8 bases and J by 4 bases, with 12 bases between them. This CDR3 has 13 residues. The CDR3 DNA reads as TGTGCCAGCGGTAGCCGGGTTAATCAGCCCCAGCATTTT. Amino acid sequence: CASGSRVNQPQHF.

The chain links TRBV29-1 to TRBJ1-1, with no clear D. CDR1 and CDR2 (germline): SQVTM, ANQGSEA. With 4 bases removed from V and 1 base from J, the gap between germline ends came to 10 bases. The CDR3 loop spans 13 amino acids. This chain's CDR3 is CSVASGTNTEAFF. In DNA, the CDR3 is TGCAGCGTTGCGTCAGGAACGAACACTGAAGCTTTCTTT.

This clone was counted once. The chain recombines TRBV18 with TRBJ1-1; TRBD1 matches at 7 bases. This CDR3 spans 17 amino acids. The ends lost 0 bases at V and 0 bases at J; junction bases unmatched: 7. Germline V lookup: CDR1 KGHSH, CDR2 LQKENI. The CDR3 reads CASSPPFGQAMNTEAFF. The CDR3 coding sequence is TGTGCCAGCTCACCACCGTTCGGACAGGCTATGAACACTGAAGCTTTCTTT.

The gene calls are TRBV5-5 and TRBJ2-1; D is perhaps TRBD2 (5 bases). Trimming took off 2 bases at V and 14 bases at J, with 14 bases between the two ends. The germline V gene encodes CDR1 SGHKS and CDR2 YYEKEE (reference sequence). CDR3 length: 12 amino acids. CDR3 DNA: TGTGCCAGCAGCTTCCCACTAGGATTAAAGTTCTTC. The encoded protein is CASSFPLGLKFF.

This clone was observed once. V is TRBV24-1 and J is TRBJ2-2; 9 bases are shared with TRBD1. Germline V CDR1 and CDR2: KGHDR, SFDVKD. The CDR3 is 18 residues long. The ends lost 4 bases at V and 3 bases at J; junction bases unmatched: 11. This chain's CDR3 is CATSDPYYRGQDTGELFF. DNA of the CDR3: TGTGCCACCAGTGACCCGTACTACAGGGGGCAGGACACCGGGGAGCTGTTTTTT.

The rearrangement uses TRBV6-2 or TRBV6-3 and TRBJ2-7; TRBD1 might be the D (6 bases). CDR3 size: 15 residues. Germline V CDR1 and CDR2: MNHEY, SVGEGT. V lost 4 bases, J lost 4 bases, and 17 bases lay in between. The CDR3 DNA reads TGTGCCAGCAGTTGGGGGCGGACAGAACTGTACGAGCAGTACTTC. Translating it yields CASSWGRTELYEQYF.

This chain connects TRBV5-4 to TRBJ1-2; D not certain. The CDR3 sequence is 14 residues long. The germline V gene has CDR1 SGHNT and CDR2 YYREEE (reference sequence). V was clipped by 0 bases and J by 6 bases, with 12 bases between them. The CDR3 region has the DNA TGTGCCAGCAGCTTGGTGGGCCTCGGTCATGGCTACACCTTC. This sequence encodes CASSLVGLGHGYTF.

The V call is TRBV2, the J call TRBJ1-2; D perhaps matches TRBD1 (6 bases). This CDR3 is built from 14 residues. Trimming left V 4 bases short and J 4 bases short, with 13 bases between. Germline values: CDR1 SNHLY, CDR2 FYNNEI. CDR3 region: CASSVGTHGYGYTF. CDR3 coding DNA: TGTGCCAGCAGTGTAGGGACACACGGCTATGGCTACACCTTC.

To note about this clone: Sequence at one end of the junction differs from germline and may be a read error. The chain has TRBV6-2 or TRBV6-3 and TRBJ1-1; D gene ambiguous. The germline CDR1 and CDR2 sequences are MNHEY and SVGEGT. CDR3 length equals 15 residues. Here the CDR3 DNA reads TGTGCCAGCAGTCACTCCCCTGACATAATCGCTGAAGCTTTCTTT. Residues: CASSHSPDIIAEAFF.

The CDR3 DNA is TGTGCCAGTAGGGAACTCCGGCCCACAGATGGTACGCAGTATTTT. Amino acids: CASRELRPTDGTQYF. V usage is TRBV19 and J usage is TRBJ2-3, with D unclear. V lost 6 bases to trimming and J lost 8 bases, with 21 bases between them. The CDR3 is 15 amino acids. CDR1 is LNHDA and CDR2 is SQIVND in the germline V gene (reference sequence).

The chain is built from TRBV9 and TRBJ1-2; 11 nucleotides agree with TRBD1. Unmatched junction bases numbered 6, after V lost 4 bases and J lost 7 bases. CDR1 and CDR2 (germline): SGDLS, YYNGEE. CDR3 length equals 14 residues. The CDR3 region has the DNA TGTGCCAGCAGCTCTCCCGGGACAGGGGGTGGCTACACCTTC. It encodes CASSSPGTGGGYTF.

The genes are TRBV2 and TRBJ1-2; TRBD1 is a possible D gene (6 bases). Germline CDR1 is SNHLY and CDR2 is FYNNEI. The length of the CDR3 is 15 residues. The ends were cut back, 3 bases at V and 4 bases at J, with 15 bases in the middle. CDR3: CASSDSAGVVYGYTF. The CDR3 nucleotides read TGTGCCAGCAGTGACTCGGCAGGGGTAGTCTATGGCTACACCTTC. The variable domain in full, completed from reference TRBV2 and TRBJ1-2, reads EPEVTQTPSHQVTQMGQEVILRCVPISNHLYFYWYRQILGQKVEFLVSFYNNEISEKSEIFDDQFSVERPDGSNFTLKIRSTKLEDSAMYFCASSDSAGVVYGYTFGSGTRLTVV.